The 2 T cell receptor beta chains below come from one sample, sequenced in a study of cytomegalovirus exposure and HLA in healthy donors. PCR used 60 Vbeta primers and 13 Jbeta primers. Assay: immunoSEQ multiplex PCR; the TCRdb copy retains only in-frame clones and omits some. The sample consists of about 160,000 clones, roughly four fifths of them appearing once. The sequenced sample was PBMCs. These receptors all come from a middle-aged woman in good health and CMV-seronegative.

The rearrangement uses TRBV27 and TRBJ2-7, with 9 bases matching TRBD1. Trimming cost V 4 bases and J 7 bases; bases outside gene matches: 5. Germline CDR1 MNHEY, CDR2 SMNVEV (reference sequence). The CDR3 is made up of 13 amino acids. The CDR3 spells CASSSDRGFEQYF. CDR3 nucleotides: TGTGCCAGCAGTTCAGACAGGGGGTTTGAGCAGTACTTC.

This clone was detected a few times. The gene calls are TRBV27 and TRBJ2-5; 9 bases are a match to TRBD2. The germline V gene has CDR1 MNHEY and CDR2 SMNVEV (reference sequence). This CDR3 is built from 13 residues. With V trimmed by 6 bases and J by 5 bases, 4 bases remained unmatched. CDR3 DNA sequence: TGTGCCAGCAGAAGCGGGGGGTCGGAGACCCAGTACTTC. It codes for CASRSGGSETQYF.